The 5 T cell receptor beta chains below come from one sample, sequenced in a study of blood T cell repertoires in COVID-19. Clones were sequenced by immunoSEQ multiplex PCR, and TCRdb holds only the in-frame ones, with some missing. The data show 410,000 or so clones, with roughly 88% seen just once and more than 1.4% held by the top ten. The sequencing input was peripheral blood. Receptor source: a woman aged 25 to 39 with active or convalescent COVID-19.

This chain connects TRBV6-1 to TRBJ1-6, with a weak D call TRBD1 (5 bases). V lost 0 bases, J lost 5 bases, and 11 bases lay in between. The CDR3 has 16 amino acids. The germline gives CDR1 MNHNS, CDR2 SASEGT. The CDR3: CASSEAVTVDNSPLHF. DNA of the CDR3: TGTGCCAGCAGTGAAGCGGTGACAGTTGATAATTCACCCCTCCACTTT.

The chain uses TRBV2 and TRBJ2-3; 12 bases map to TRBD2. This CDR3 is built from 17 residues. V gave up 9 bases and J gave up 0 bases; unmatched junction bases: 10. CDR1 is SNHLY and CDR2 is FYNNEI in the germline V gene. The CDR3 here is CASLGLAGIPSTDTQYF. CDR3 nucleotide sequence: TGTGCCAGTTTAGGACTAGCGGGGATCCCTAGCACAGATACGCAGTATTTT.

The V call is TRBV6-1, the J call TRBJ2-5, with D perhaps TRBD1 (5 bases). The CDR3 has 15 amino acids. The germline V gene has CDR1 MNHNS and CDR2 SASEGT. The V and J ends lost 2 bases and 1 base respectively, with 11 bases between them. CDR3 loop: CASSESGQRQETQYF. Here the CDR3 DNA reads TGTGCCAGCAGTGAATCTGGACAACGCCAAGAGACCCAGTACTTC.

The sample holds one count of this clone. The J gene is TRBJ2-2, the V gene TRBV10-3, with 10 positions matching TRBD2. The CDR3 consists of 15 residues. The trim removed 6 bases at V and 4 bases at J, leaving 5 bases unmatched. Germline CDR1 is ENHRY and CDR2 is SYGVKD. The CDR3 DNA reads as TGTGCCATCAGAGAGCGGGGGGGCACCACCGGGGAGCTGTTTTTT. Translated, it gives CAIRERGGTTGELFF.

The chain joins TRBV29-1 to TRBJ1-5; D is possibly TRBD1 (6 bases). The CDR3 has 15 residues. Germline-derived CDR1 and CDR2 are SQVTM and ANQGSEA. With 4 bases removed from V and 3 bases from J, the gap between germline ends came to 16 bases. This CDR3 is CSVAQGNGINQPQHF. The CDR3 DNA reads as TGCAGCGTTGCTCAGGGGAATGGGATCAATCAGCCCCAGCATTTT.